Sequencing of this T cell receptor (beta chain) was carried out in a study of T cell repertoires in cytomegalovirus infection. On the study more broadly: Based on public TCR beta signatures, there were indications of CMV infection and of a matching HLA type.

Via MiXCR, TCRdb re-called the reads, giving one row per CDR3 protein. The sample has 250,000 or so distinct CDR3 sequences, over 15% seen once; the top ten hold around 47%. Study conclusions and caveats: Cumulative frequency of public TCR beta families picked out carriers of CMV plus the relevant HLA. In two of eight donors, the top clonotype was HLA-C-restricted CMV-specific.

The germline V gene encodes CDR1 SGHTA and CDR2 FQGNSA. Trimming took 5 bases from V and 5 from J; bases not matched to a gene: 11. There are 16 residues in the CDR3. This clonotype was seen at least ten times. What it binds is unknown. The sequence was collected from a human donor in good health (CMV status not recorded). Some clones in this sample may be carry-over from other donors' samples. The chain uses TRBV7-2 and TRBJ2-5; 10 bases are a match to TRBD2. The sequenced material came from CD8+ T cells from PBMCs. The CDR3 sequence is CASSAGTSVAPETQYF. DNA for the CDR3: TGTGCCAGCAGCGCTGGGACTAGCGTTGCCCCGGAGACCCAGTACTTC.